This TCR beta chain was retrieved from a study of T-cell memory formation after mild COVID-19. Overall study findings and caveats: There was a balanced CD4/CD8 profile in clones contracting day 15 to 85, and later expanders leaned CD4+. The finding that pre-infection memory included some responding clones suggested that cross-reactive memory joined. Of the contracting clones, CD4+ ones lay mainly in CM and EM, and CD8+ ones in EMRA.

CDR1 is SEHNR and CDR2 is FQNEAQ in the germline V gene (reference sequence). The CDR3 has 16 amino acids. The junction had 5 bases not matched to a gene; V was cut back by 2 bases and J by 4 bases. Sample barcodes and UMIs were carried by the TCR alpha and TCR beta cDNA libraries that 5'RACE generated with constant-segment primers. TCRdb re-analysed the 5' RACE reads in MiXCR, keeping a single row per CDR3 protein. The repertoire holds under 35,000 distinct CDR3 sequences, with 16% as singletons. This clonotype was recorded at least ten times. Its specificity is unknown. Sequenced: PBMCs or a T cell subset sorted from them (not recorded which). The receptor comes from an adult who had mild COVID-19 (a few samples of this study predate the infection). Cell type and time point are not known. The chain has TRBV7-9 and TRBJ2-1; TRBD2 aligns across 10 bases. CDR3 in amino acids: CASSLSLAGAYNEQFF. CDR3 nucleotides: TGTGCCAGCAGCTTATCTCTAGCGGGGGCATACAATGAGCAGTTCTTC.